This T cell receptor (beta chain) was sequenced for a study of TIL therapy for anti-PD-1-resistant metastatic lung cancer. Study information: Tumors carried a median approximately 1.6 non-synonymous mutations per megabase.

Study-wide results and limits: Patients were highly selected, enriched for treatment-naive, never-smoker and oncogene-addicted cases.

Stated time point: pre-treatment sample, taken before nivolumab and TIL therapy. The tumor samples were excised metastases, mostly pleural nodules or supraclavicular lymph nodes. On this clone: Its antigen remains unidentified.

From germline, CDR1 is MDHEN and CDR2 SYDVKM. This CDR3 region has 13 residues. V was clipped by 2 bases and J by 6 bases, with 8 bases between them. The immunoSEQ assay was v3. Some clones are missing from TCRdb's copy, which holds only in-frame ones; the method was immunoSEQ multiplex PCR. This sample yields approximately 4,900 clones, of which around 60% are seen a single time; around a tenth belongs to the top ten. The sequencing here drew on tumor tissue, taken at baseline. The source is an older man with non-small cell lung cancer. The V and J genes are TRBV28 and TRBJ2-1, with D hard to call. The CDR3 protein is CASSLGYFNEQFF. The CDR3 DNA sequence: TGTGCCAGCAGTTTAGGGTATTTCAATGAGCAGTTCTTC. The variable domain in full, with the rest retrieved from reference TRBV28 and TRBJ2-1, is DVKVTQSSRYLVKRTGEKVFLECVQDMDHENMFWYRQDPGLGLRLIYFSYDVKMKEKGDIPEGYSVSREKKERFSLILESASTNQTSMYLCASSLGYFNEQFFGPGTRLTVL.